Each of the 28 T cell receptor beta chains below was sequenced from the same sample in a study of cytomegalovirus exposure and HLA in healthy donors (dated by TCRdb to about 2017). Receptor amplification or capture employed the immunoSEQ multiplex PCR assay. The multiplex PCR relied on a mix of 60 forward primers for TCR Vbeta segments and 13 reverse primers for TCR Jbeta segments. The immuneACCESS repertoire file appears here via TCRdb, limited to in-frame rearrangements. These files lack a portion of the clones; in checked studies, under half of the deficit traces to unresolved V genes, and the cause of the others is not known. The sample yields around 130,000 clones; 74% were counted once. Approximately 6% of the sample rests with the top ten. Sequencing was carried out using PBMCs. These receptors originate from a woman aged 50 to 65 in good health and CMV-seropositive.

This sequence joins TRBV4-1 and TRBJ1-1; no firm D call. The germline V gene encodes CDR1 MGHRA and CDR2 YSYEKL. CDR3 length: 17 residues. With 3 bases removed from V and 6 bases from J, the gap between germline ends came to 23 bases. The DNA of the CDR3 is TGCGCCAGCAGCCACCCATCCCCGGGAGCCCGAGGCTCTGAAGCTTTCTTT. The encoded protein is CASSHPSPGARGSEAFF.

This chain links TRBV6-1 with TRBJ1-2; D unclear. The CDR3 consists of 15 residues. CDR1 is MNHNS, CDR2 SASEGT, per germline. The V end was cut by 1 base, the J end by 5 bases, with 14 bases between. CDR3 DNA: TGTGCCAGCAGTGAAGGCACCGGGAGGGTTTATGGCTACACCTTC. As protein: CASSEGTGRVYGYTF.

Comment on this clone: A read error may produce the germline difference seen at one junction end. The gene calls are TRBV11-1 and TRBJ1-2; maybe TRBD1 (5 bases). CDR1 and CDR2 (germline): SGHAT, FQDESV (reference sequence). This CDR3 spans 13 amino acids. CDR3 in DNA: TGTGCCAGCAGCCCTGACAGCAACTATGGCTACCCCTTC. This codes for CASSPDSNYGYPF.

This clone was counted only a few times. CDR3: CASSALAGRNTGELFF. The CDR3 DNA follows: TGTGCCAGCAGCGCTTTAGCGGGGCGTAACACCGGGGAGCTGTTTTTT. The J gene is TRBJ2-2, the V gene TRBV9, with 8 nucleotides matching TRBD2. The germline V gene encodes CDR1 SGDLS and CDR2 YYNGEE. The trim removed 3 bases at V and 2 bases at J, leaving 6 bases unmatched. The CDR3 runs to 16 residues.

This rearrangement joins TRBV18 to TRBJ2-5; 12 nucleotides agree with TRBD1. CDR1 and CDR2 (germline): KGHSH, LQKENI. The length of the CDR3 is 16 residues. V lost 4 bases and J lost 5; bases outside the gene matches: 8. The CDR3: CASSRLGQGARETQYF. The CDR3 bases are TGTGCCAGCTCACGACTGGGACAGGGGGCGAGGGAGACCCAGTACTTC.

Here the CDR3 reads CASTGQAYEQYF. CDR3 DNA sequence: TGTGCCAGCACAGGGCAAGCCTACGAGCAGTACTTC. The chain employs TRBV25-1 and TRBJ2-7, with D possibly matching TRBD1 (5 bases). The CDR3 loop spans 12 amino acids. Per the germline V gene, CDR1 is MGHDK and CDR2 is SYGVNS. Between the trimmed V and J ends, which lost 7 bases and 2 bases, there was a span of 9 bases.

This chain links TRBV7-2 with TRBJ1-1; TRBD1 matches 10 bases. Germline V lookup: CDR1 SGHTA, CDR2 FQGNSA. V gave up 8 bases and J gave up 5 bases; unmatched junction bases: 5. The CDR3 has 13 residues. The CDR3 sequence: CASGDRGPTEAFF. CDR3 bases: TGTGCCAGCGGAGACAGGGGGCCGACTGAAGCTTTCTTT.

This sequence joins TRBV12-5 and TRBJ1-2; D call uncertain. The V end lost 1 base, the J end lost 4 bases, and 7 bases lay between the germline ends. Germline V gives CDR1 LGHNT, CDR2 FRNRAP. The CDR3 extends over 13 amino acids. The CDR3 reads CASGLASGYGYTF. CDR3 coding DNA: TGTGCTAGTGGTTTGGCGTCAGGCTATGGCTACACCTTC.

The V and J genes are TRBV4-1 and TRBJ1-2; 9 bases map to TRBD1. The germline CDR1 and CDR2 sequences are MGHRA and YSYEKL. CDR3 length: 15 residues. Germline trimming cut 4 bases from V and 7 bases from J; bases unmatched to any gene: 10. CDR3: CASSLRTGEIVGYTF. CDR3 DNA: TGCGCCAGCAGCCTCCGGACAGGGGAGATCGTTGGCTACACCTTC.

The chain links TRBV29-1 to TRBJ1-1; D is perhaps TRBD1 (5 bases). This CDR3 is 13 amino acids long. With 7 bases removed from V and 2 bases from J, the gap between germline ends came to 14 bases. CDR1 and CDR2 (germline): SQVTM, ANQGSEA. CDR3 loop: CSGIRDSNTEAFF. As DNA, the CDR3 is TGCAGCGGAATTCGGGACTCCAACACTGAAGCTTTCTTT.

The chain employs TRBV14 and TRBJ2-3, with a tentative D call TRBD1 (6 bases). The CDR3 sequence is 17 residues long. The V end was cut by 0 bases, the J end by 2 bases, with 15 bases between. CDR1 and CDR2 from the germline V gene are SGHDN and FVKESK. Here the CDR3 DNA reads TGTGCCAGCAGCCAAGAGAAGACAGGTGTATCCACAGATACGCAGTATTTT. Translating it yields CASSQEKTGVSTDTQYF.

The chain recombines TRBV19 with TRBJ1-5, with 7 bases aligning to TRBD1. The junction had 13 bases not matched to a gene; V was cut back by 7 bases and J by 7 bases. The CDR3 covers 15 residues. Germline V gene data show CDR1 as LNHDA and CDR2 as SQIVND (reference sequence). In DNA, the CDR3 is TGTGCCAGTAAGGGGCCCGAAGGGGGCCGGCAGCCCCAGCATTTT. Translation: CASKGPEGGRQPQHF.

The CDR3, as DNA: TGCACCAGCAGCCACGAACTACCGGGGGTAAGGGAAAAACTGTTTTTT. Translated: CTSSHELPGVREKLFF. The genes are TRBV1 and TRBJ1-4. TRBV1 is a listed pseudogene. CDR3 size: 16 residues.

V and J are TRBV5-1 and TRBJ2-5; 12 positions agree with TRBD1. Germline lookup yields CDR1 SGHRS and CDR2 YFSETQ. V lost 5 bases, J lost 4 bases, and 6 bases stayed unmatched. This CDR3 spans 15 amino acids. CDR3 protein: CASSLPGQGAETQYF. The CDR3 DNA is TGCGCCAGCAGTCTGCCGGGACAGGGGGCAGAGACCCAGTACTTC.

CDR3 protein: CASGQGPTREQFF. Here the CDR3 DNA reads TGTGCCAGTGGACAGGGGCCGACAAGGGAGCAGTTCTTC. The rearrangement links TRBV2 to TRBJ2-1; TRBD1 matches 9 bases. Germline V gene lookup returns CDR1 SNHLY and CDR2 FYNNEI. There are 13 residues in the CDR3. Trimming removed 9 bases from V and 10 bases from J; junction bases left unmatched: 10.

The V call is TRBV6-5, the J call TRBJ1-1; 8 positions match TRBD1. Germline CDR1 MNHEY, CDR2 SVGAGI. Trimming cost V 0 bases and J 6 bases; bases outside gene matches: 3. This CDR3 comprises 14 residues. The CDR3 protein is CASSYSAGQAEAFF. The CDR3 DNA reads TGTGCCAGCAGTTACTCGGCGGGACAGGCTGAAGCTTTCTTT.

Only a few counts were recorded for this clone. The chain has TRBV11-3 and TRBJ2-3; D is uncertain. The CDR3 has 13 residues. Trimming shortened V by 3 bases and J by 0 bases, and 4 bases separated the two germline ends. Germline values: CDR1 SGHNT, CDR2 YENEEA. CDR3 in DNA: TGTGCCAGCAGCTTTGTAAGCACAGATACGCAGTATTTT. As protein: CASSFVSTDTQYF.

The chain recombines TRBV6-1 with TRBJ2-5; weak D call: TRBD1 (6 bases). The V end lost 6 bases, the J end lost 4 bases, and 18 bases lay between the germline ends. The CDR3 sequence is 15 residues long. Germline lookup yields CDR1 MNHNS and CDR2 SASEGT. The CDR3 DNA reads as TGTGCCAGCAGGGGCGAACAGGGTTGGGGAGAGACCCAGTACTTC. Encoded protein: CASRGEQGWGETQYF.

V is TRBV4-1 and J is TRBJ2-3; possible D gene TRBD2, 5 bases. Trimming removed 2 bases at V and 3 bases at J, with 9 bases between. CDR1 MGHRA and CDR2 YSYEKL come from the germline V gene. The CDR3 has 14 amino acids. The CDR3 here is CASSQFPGTDTQYF. Here the CDR3 DNA reads TGCGCCAGCAGCCAATTCCCGGGGACAGATACGCAGTATTTT.

The chain couples TRBV5-8 to TRBJ1-5; D is unclear. The ends were cut back, 0 bases at V and 6 bases at J, with 10 bases in the middle. This CDR3 is built from 14 residues. The germline V gene has CDR1 SGHTS and CDR2 YDEGEE. The DNA for the CDR3 is TGTGCCAGCAGCTTGGACGGGAGGAGTCAGCCCCAGCATTTT. This codes for CASSLDGRSQPQHF.

The CDR3 nucleotides are TGTGCCACCAGCAAGAGACTGGGGAGGGCTACGAACACCGGGGAGCTGTTTTTT. It yields the protein CATSKRLGRATNTGELFF. This rearrangement joins TRBV15 to TRBJ2-2; TRBD2 aligns across 7 bases. The CDR3 sequence is 18 residues long. The germline gives CDR1 LNHNV, CDR2 YYDKDF (reference sequence). After removal of 4 bases from V and 0 bases from J, the junction contained 11 bases not matched to a gene.

The chain employs TRBV30 and TRBJ1-5; 10 nucleotides match TRBD1. V lost 2 bases to trimming and J lost 3 bases; unmatched junction nucleotides: 16. The CDR3 is 19 residues long. Germline V gene lookup returns CDR1 GTSNPN and CDR2 SVGIG (reference sequence). This CDR3 is CAWSPLEPGQGQFNQPQHF. The CDR3 DNA sequence: TGTGCCTGGAGTCCCCTGGAACCGGGACAGGGGCAATTCAATCAGCCCCAGCATTTT.

V and J are TRBV2 and TRBJ2-7; TRBD1 is a possible D gene (6 bases). With 6 bases removed from V and 1 base from J, the gap between germline ends came to 19 bases. The germline V gene has CDR1 SNHLY and CDR2 FYNNEI. This CDR3 has 16 amino acids. CDR3 DNA: TGTGCCAGCAGCTCCGAACAGGGCCCAATTTCCTACGAGCAGTACTTC. It translates to CASSSEQGPISYEQYF.

This clone came up once. V usage is TRBV29-1 and J usage is TRBJ2-1, with unresolved D. Looked up from germline, CDR1 is SQVTM and CDR2 is ANQGSEA. Trimming left V 8 bases short and J 12 bases short, with 23 bases between. The CDR3 runs 13 residues. This chain's CDR3 is CSIVSSNSQAQFF. For the CDR3, the DNA is TGCAGCATAGTATCTTCGAACAGTCAGGCGCAGTTCTTC.

The chain links TRBV18 to TRBJ1-1; TRBD1 might be the D (6 bases). CDR1 is KGHSH, CDR2 LQKENI, per germline. V was pared by 0 bases and J by 6 bases, with 23 bases between. The CDR3 is made up of 18 amino acids. The CDR3 nucleotides read TGTGCCAGCTCACCACCGGTCAGGGGCGGTGTGGGAGGGCCTGAAGCTTTCTTT. Translating gives CASSPPVRGGVGGPEAFF. Filled out from reference TRBV18 and TRBJ1-1, the complete variable domain reads NAGVMQNPRHLVRRRGQEARLRCSPMKGHSHVYWYRQLPEEGLKFMVYLQKENIIDESGMPKERFSAEFPKEGPSILRIQQVVRGDSAAYFCASSPPVRGGVGGPEAFFGQGTRLTVV.

The V and J genes are TRBV27 and TRBJ1-6, with TRBD1 matching 7 bases. The CDR3 has 16 amino acids. The V segment lost 7 bases and the J segment 0 bases; nucleotides outside the gene matches: 6. Per the germline V gene, CDR1 is MNHEY and CDR2 is SMNVEV (reference sequence). CDR3 amino acids: CASTRDRASYNSPLHF. CDR3 sequence (DNA): TGTGCCAGCACTAGGGACAGAGCCTCCTATAATTCACCCCTCCACTTT.

The J gene is TRBJ1-5, the V gene TRBV7-9, with TRBD1 matching 9 bases. The CDR3 contains 17 residues. The V segment lost 5 bases and the J segment 3 bases; nucleotides outside the gene matches: 11. Germline V gene data show CDR1 as SEHNR and CDR2 as FQNEAQ (reference sequence). The CDR3 region is CASSPGQGLFNNQPQHF. The CDR3 DNA sequence: TGTGCCAGCAGCCCGGGACAGGGTTTATTTAACAATCAGCCCCAGCATTTT.

In DNA form, the CDR3 reads TGTGCCAGCAGTCAGGGGCTCTATAGCAATCAGCCCCAGCATTTT. This codes for CASSQGLYSNQPQHF. The rearrangement uses TRBV5-4 and TRBJ1-5; TRBD1 might be the D (6 bases). The CDR3 covers 15 residues. Trimming cost V 5 bases and J 0 bases, with 12 bases left between them. Per germline, CDR1 SGHNT and CDR2 YYREEE (reference sequence).